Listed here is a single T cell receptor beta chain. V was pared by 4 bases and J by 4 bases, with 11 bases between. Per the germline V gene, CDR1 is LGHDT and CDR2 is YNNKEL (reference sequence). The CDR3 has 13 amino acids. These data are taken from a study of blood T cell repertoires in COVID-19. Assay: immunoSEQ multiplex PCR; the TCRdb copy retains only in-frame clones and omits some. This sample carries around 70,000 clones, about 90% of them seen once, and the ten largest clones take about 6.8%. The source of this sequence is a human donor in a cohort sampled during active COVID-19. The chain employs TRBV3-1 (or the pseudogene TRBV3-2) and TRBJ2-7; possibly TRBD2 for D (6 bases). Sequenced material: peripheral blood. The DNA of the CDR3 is TGTGCCAGCAGCCGGTCCGGAGGGTACGAGCAGTACTTC. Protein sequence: CASSRSGGYEQYF.